The sequence of this T cell receptor (beta chain) was determined in a study of blood T cell repertoires in COVID-19. Across the whole study: In each case, the material was cDNA or gDNA derived from T cells, B-cell-depleted T cells, or PBMCs.

V lost 0 bases to trimming and J lost 5 bases, with 17 bases between them. This CDR3 comprises 17 residues. Germline V lookup: CDR1 SGHTA, CDR2 FQGNSA. The data were produced by immunoSEQ multiplex PCR, yet TCRdb's version contains in-frame clones alone and is incomplete. The sample contains more than 60,000 clones, around 90% of which appear only once. The sequence was collected from a man aged 45 to 65 with acute or convalescent COVID-19. This rearrangement joins TRBV7-2 to TRBJ2-1; the D gene is possibly TRBD2 (7 bases). The specimen was peripheral blood. CDR3 DNA: TGTGCCAGCAGCTTAGCCCCTGGGAGGGGGACGGACAATGAGCAGTTCTTC. As protein: CASSLAPGRGTDNEQFF.